Each of the 2 T cell receptor beta chains below was sequenced from the same sample in a study of blood T cell repertoires in COVID-19. TCRdb's copy holds only in-frame clones and misses some; the assay was immunoSEQ multiplex PCR. Among some 250,000 clones listed, approximately 84% were seen once. The specimen was PBMCs or T cells enriched from blood (not recorded which). The receptor set was obtained from a woman aged 40-49 years with acute COVID-19.

The chain has TRBV15 and TRBJ2-7; TRBD1 matches 10 bases. Germline V gene data show CDR1 as LNHNV and CDR2 as YYDKDF (reference sequence). V lost 3 bases, J lost 6 bases, and 5 bases stayed unmatched. This CDR3 is built from 14 residues. The DNA for the CDR3 is TGTGCCACCAGCAGCCGGGACAGGGGAGGCGAGCAGTACTTC. Amino acid sequence: CATSSRDRGGEQYF.

The chain recombines TRBV4-1 with TRBJ2-1, with a possible D match to TRBD1 (6 bases). The V and J ends lost 2 bases and 4 bases respectively, with 15 bases between them. This CDR3 region has 16 residues. Germline V gives CDR1 MGHRA, CDR2 YSYEKL. The chain's CDR3 is CASSQPNRDKYNEQFF. CDR3 DNA: TGCGCCAGCAGCCAACCTAACCGGGACAAGTACAATGAGCAGTTCTTC.